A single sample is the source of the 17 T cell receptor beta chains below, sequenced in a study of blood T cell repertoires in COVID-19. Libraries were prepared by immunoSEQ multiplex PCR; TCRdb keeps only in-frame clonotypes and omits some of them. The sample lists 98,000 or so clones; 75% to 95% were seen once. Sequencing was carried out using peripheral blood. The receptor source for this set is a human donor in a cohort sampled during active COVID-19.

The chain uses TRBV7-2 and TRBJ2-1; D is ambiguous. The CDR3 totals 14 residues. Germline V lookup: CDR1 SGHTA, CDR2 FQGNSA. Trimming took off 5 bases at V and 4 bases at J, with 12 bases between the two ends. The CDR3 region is CASSPYGVYNEQFF. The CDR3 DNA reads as TGTGCCAGCAGCCCTTATGGAGTTTACAATGAGCAGTTCTTC.

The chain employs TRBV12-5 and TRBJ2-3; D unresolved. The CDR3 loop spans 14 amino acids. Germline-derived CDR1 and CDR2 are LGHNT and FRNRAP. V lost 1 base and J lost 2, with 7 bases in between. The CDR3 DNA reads TGTGCTAGTGGTTTGGACAGCCCCACAGATACGCAGTATTTT. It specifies CASGLDSPTDTQYF.

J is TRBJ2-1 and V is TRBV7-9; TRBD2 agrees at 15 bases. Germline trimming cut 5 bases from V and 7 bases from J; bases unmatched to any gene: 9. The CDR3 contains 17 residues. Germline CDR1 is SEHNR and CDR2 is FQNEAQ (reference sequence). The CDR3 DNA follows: TGTGCCAGCAGCCAATTTGGGACTAGCGGGGGGAGAAATGAGCAGTTCTTC. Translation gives CASSQFGTSGGRNEQFF.

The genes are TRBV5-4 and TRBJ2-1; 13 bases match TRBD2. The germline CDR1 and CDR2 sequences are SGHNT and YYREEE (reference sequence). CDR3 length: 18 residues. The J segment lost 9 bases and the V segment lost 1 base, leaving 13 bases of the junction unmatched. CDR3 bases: TGTGCCAGCAGCTTGTTACGGACTAGCGGGAGCCCGGGAAGTGAGCAGTTCTTC. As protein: CASSLLRTSGSPGSEQFF.

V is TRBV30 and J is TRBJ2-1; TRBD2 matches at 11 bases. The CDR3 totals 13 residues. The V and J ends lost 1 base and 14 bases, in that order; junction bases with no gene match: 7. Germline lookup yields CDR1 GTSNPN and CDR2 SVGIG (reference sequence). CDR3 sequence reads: CAWSATSGTKEFF. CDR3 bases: TGTGCCTGGAGTGCGACTAGCGGGACTAAGGAGTTCTTC.

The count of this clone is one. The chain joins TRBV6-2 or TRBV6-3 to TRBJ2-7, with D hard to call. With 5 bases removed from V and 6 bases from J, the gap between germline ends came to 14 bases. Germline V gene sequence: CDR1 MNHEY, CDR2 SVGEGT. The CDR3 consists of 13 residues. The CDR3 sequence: CASSADSLSEQYF. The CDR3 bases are TGTGCCAGCAGTGCAGATAGCCTCTCCGAGCAGTACTTC.

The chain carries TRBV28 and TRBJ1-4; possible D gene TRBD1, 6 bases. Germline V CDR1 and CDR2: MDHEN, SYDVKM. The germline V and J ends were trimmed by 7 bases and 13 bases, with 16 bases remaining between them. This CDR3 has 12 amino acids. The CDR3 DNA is TGTGCCAGCACCACCCCACAGGGACCACTGTTTTTT. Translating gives CASTTPQGPLFF.

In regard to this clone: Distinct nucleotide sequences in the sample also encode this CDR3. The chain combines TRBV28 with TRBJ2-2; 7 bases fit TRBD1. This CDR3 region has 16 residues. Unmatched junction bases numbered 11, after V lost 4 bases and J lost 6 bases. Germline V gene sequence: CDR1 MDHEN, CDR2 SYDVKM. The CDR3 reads CASSSRDRALPGELFF. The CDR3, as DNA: TGTGCCAGCAGTTCCCGGGACAGAGCTTTACCCGGGGAGCTGTTTTTT.

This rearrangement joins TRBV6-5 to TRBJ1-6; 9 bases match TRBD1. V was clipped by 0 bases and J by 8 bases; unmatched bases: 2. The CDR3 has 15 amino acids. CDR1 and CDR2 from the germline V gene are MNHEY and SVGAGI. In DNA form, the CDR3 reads TGTGCCAGCAGTTACTCGGGGACAGGGTATTCACCCCTCCACTTT. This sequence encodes CASSYSGTGYSPLHF.

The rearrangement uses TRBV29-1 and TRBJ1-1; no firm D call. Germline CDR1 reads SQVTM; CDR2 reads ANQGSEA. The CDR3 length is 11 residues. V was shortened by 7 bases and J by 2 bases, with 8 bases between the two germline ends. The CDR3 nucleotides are TGCAGCGGGGAGGGTAACACTGAAGCTTTCTTT. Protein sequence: CSGEGNTEAFF.

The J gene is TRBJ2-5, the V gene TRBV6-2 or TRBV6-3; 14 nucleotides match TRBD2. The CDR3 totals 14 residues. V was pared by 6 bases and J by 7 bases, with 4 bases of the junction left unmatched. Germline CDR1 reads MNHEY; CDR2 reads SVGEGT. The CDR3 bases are TGTGCCAGCAGCAAGACTAGCGGGAGGGGGACCCAGTACTTC. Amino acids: CASSKTSGRGTQYF.

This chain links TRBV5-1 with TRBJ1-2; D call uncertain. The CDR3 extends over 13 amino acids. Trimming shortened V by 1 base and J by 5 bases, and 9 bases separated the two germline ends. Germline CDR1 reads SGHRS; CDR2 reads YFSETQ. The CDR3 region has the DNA TGCGCCAGCAGCTTGATCGGAGAGTATGGCTACACCTTC. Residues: CASSLIGEYGYTF.

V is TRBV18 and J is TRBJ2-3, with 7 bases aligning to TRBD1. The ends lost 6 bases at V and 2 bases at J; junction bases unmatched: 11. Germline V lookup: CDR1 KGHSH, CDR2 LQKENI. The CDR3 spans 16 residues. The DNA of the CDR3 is TGTGCCAGCTCTCAACAGGGGCCCTCCACCACAGATACGCAGTATTTT. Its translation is CASSQQGPSTTDTQYF. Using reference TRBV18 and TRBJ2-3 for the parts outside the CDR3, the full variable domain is NAGVMQNPRHLVRRRGQEARLRCSPMKGHSHVYWYRQLPEEGLKFMVYLQKENIIDESGMPKERFSAEFPKEGPSILRIQQVVRGDSAAYFCASSQQGPSTTDTQYFGPGTRLTVL.

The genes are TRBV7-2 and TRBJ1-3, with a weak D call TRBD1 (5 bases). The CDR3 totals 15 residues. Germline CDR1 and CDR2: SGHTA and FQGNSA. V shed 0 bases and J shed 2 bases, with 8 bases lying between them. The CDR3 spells CASSLAGGAGNTIYF. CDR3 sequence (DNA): TGTGCCAGCAGCTTAGCTGGGGGGGCTGGAAACACCATATATTTT.

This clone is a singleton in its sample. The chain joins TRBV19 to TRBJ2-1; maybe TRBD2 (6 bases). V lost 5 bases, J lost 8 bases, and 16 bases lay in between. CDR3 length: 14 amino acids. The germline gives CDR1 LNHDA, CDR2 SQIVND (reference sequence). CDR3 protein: CASSLQGRRDEQFF. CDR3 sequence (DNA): TGTGCCAGTAGTTTGCAGGGTAGGAGGGATGAGCAGTTCTTC.

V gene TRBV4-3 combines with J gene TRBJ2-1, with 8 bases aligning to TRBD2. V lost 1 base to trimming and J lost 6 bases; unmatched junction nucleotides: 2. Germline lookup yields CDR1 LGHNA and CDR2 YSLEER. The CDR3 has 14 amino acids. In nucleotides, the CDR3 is TGCGCCAGCAGCCAAGGGGGACTAGTCAATGAGCAGTTCTTC. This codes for CASSQGGLVNEQFF.

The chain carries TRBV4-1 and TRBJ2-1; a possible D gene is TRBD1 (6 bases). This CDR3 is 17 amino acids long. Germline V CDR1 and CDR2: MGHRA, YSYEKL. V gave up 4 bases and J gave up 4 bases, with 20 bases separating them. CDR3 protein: CASSRRLQDSSYNEQFF. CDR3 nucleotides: TGCGCCAGCAGCCGACGCCTCCAGGACAGTTCGTACAATGAGCAGTTCTTC.